These T cell receptor beta chains were read from a single sample in a study of early T cells in non-severe SARS-CoV-2 infection. Via MiXCR, TCRdb re-called the 5' RACE reads, giving one row per CDR3 protein. The sample has tens of thousands of distinct CDR3 sequences, approximately 4% seen once. Material: whole blood. The receptors shown here come from an adult who was a healthcare worker with PCR-confirmed SARS-CoV-2 infection or an uninfected control (not recorded which). CDR3s include the opening cysteine and the closing phenylalanine or tryptophan. Each record gives: V gene, J gene, CDR3 length, clone size, D gene, CDR3 DNA, CDR3 protein. A D gene is named only where the DNA matches it firmly. Size is omitted from some rows. Given values are once, few, many or a class for expanded clones.

v_call: TRBV6-6
j_call: TRBJ1-2
cdr3_length: 14
clone_size: many
d_call: NA
cdr3_nt: TGTGCCAGCAGTTACTCTGATCGGTCCTATGGCTACACCTTC
cdr3_aa: CASSYSDRSYGYTF

v_call: TRBV7-2
j_call: TRBJ2-7
cdr3_length: 16
clone_size: many
d_call: TRBD2
cdr3_nt: TGTGCCAGCAGCTTTTTAGCGGGGGGCTCGATCTACGAGCAGTACTTC
cdr3_aa: CASSFLAGGSIYEQYF

v_call: TRBV14
j_call: TRBJ1-1
cdr3_length: 14
clone_size: few
d_call: TRBD1
cdr3_nt: TGTGCCAGCAGCCGTGACAGGGGTGGAACTGAAGCTTTCTTT
cdr3_aa: CASSRDRGGTEAFF

v_call: TRBV7-9
j_call: TRBJ2-7
cdr3_length: 15
clone_size: many
d_call: TRBD2
cdr3_nt: TGTGCCAGCAGCCCGAGTATAGCGGGGGTCTACGAGCAGTACTTC
cdr3_aa: CASSPSIAGVYEQYF

v_call: TRBV7-3
j_call: TRBJ1-6
cdr3_length: 13
clone_size: many
d_call: NA
cdr3_nt: TGTGCCAGCAGCTTAACTTCGAATTCACCCCTCCACTTT
cdr3_aa: CASSLTSNSPLHF

v_call: TRBV11-2
j_call: TRBJ2-1
cdr3_length: 12
clone_size: many
d_call: NA
cdr3_nt: TGTGCCAGCAGCCGCCCTGGCAGCGAGCAGTTCTTC
cdr3_aa: CASSRPGSEQFF

v_call: TRBV7-3
j_call: TRBJ2-2
cdr3_length: 17
clone_size: few
d_call: TRBD2
cdr3_nt: TGTGCCAGCAGCCCTAGGGCTAGCGGCAGGAACACCGGGGAGCTGTTTTTT
cdr3_aa: CASSPRASGRNTGELFF

v_call: TRBV27
j_call: TRBJ2-1
cdr3_length: 17
clone_size: many
d_call: TRBD2
cdr3_nt: TGTGCCAGCAGTTCCCTACTAGCGGGAGTTTCCTACAATGAGCAGTTCTTC
cdr3_aa: CASSSLLAGVSYNEQFF

v_call: TRBV4-1
j_call: TRBJ2-7
cdr3_length: 14
clone_size: many
d_call: NA
cdr3_nt: TGCGCCAGCAGCCAAGGGTCCGGGGCCTACGAGCAGTACTTC
cdr3_aa: CASSQGSGAYEQYF

v_call: TRBV12-3/TRBV12-4
j_call: TRBJ2-7
cdr3_length: 13
clone_size: few
d_call: TRBD2
cdr3_nt: TGTGCCAGCAGGACTAGCGGGGGTCGCGAGCAGTACTTC
cdr3_aa: CASRTSGGREQYF

v_call: TRBV29-1
j_call: TRBJ1-2
cdr3_length: 15
clone_size: many
d_call: TRBD1
cdr3_nt: TGCAGCGTTGAACCCCCGGGACAGGAGAACTATGGCTACACCTTC
cdr3_aa: CSVEPPGQENYGYTF

v_call: TRBV12-3/TRBV12-4
j_call: TRBJ2-2
cdr3_length: 15
clone_size: NA
d_call: TRBD1
cdr3_nt: TGTGCCAGCAGATATAGGGGGCCAGACACCGGGGAGCTGTTTTTT
cdr3_aa: CASRYRGPDTGELFF

v_call: TRBV3-1
j_call: TRBJ1-6
cdr3_length: 19
clone_size: many
d_call: NA
cdr3_nt: TGTGCCAGCAGCCAAGAACGACGAGGGGTTTTTTGGGGATTGGCACCCCTCCACTTT
cdr3_aa: CASSQERRGVFWGLAPLHF

v_call: TRBV7-8
j_call: TRBJ2-3
cdr3_length: 12
clone_size: NA
d_call: TRBD2
cdr3_nt: TGTGTCAGCAGCCACCCGGGACTAGCAACGTATTTT
cdr3_aa: CVSSHPGLATYF

v_call: TRBV19
j_call: TRBJ1-5
cdr3_length: 15
clone_size: NA
d_call: TRBD1
cdr3_nt: TGTGCCAGTAGTATAGGGACAGGGGGCAATCAGCCCCAGCATTTT
cdr3_aa: CASSIGTGGNQPQHF

v_call: TRBV11-2
j_call: TRBJ2-3
cdr3_length: 13
clone_size: few
d_call: NA
cdr3_nt: TGTGCCAGCAGCTTTGGTTGGACAGATACGCAGTATTTT
cdr3_aa: CASSFGWTDTQYF

v_call: TRBV4-1
j_call: TRBJ1-6
cdr3_length: 16
clone_size: many
d_call: TRBD1
cdr3_nt: TGCGCCAGCAGAGGAGATCCGGGACAGGTTAATTCACCCCTCCACTTT
cdr3_aa: CASRGDPGQVNSPLHF

v_call: TRBV5-4
j_call: TRBJ2-6
cdr3_length: 18
clone_size: many
d_call: TRBD1
cdr3_nt: TGTGCCAGCAGCCGAAACAGGGGAATTAGCTCTGGGGCCAACGTCCTGACTTTC
cdr3_aa: CASSRNRGISSGANVLTF

v_call: TRBV4-1
j_call: TRBJ2-1
cdr3_length: 15
clone_size: many
d_call: NA
cdr3_nt: TGCGCCAGCAGCCTAACGGGACCACTATACAATGAGCAGTTCTTC
cdr3_aa: CASSLTGPLYNEQFF

v_call: TRBV3-1
j_call: TRBJ2-3
cdr3_length: 16
clone_size: many
d_call: TRBD2
cdr3_nt: TGTGCCAGCAGCCGAGGACTAGCGGGACCGTCAGATACGCAGTATTTT
cdr3_aa: CASSRGLAGPSDTQYF

v_call: TRBV6-5
j_call: TRBJ2-2
cdr3_length: 14
clone_size: few
d_call: TRBD1
cdr3_nt: TGTGCCAGCAGTTACTCGGGCAGGGGGGGGGAGCTGTTTTTT
cdr3_aa: CASSYSGRGGELFF

v_call: TRBV19
j_call: TRBJ2-2
cdr3_length: 14
clone_size: many
d_call: NA
cdr3_nt: TGTGCCAGTAGTAAAAGCCCGAACACCGGGGAGCTGTTTTTT
cdr3_aa: CASSKSPNTGELFF

v_call: TRBV18
j_call: TRBJ1-5
cdr3_length: 16
clone_size: many
d_call: NA
cdr3_nt: TGTGCCAGCTCATCGGCCAGAATCTATAGCAATCAGCCCCAGCATTTT
cdr3_aa: CASSSARIYSNQPQHF

v_call: TRBV6-2/TRBV6-3
j_call: TRBJ1-5
cdr3_length: 12
clone_size: NA
d_call: NA
cdr3_nt: TGTGCCAGCACCCATAACGGTCAGCCCCAGCATTTT
cdr3_aa: CASTHNGQPQHF

v_call: TRBV10-1
j_call: TRBJ2-1
cdr3_length: 16
clone_size: many
d_call: TRBD2
cdr3_nt: TGCGCCAGCAGTCGGACTAGCGGGAGGGCCTACAATGAGCAGTTCTTC
cdr3_aa: CASSRTSGRAYNEQFF

v_call: TRBV7-9
j_call: TRBJ2-1
cdr3_length: 19
clone_size: few
d_call: TRBD2
cdr3_nt: TGTGCCAGCAGCTCGACTAGCGGGAGGTTCGTACTCCCCTACAATGAGCAGTTCTTC
cdr3_aa: CASSSTSGRFVLPYNEQFF

v_call: TRBV27
j_call: TRBJ2-7
cdr3_length: 14
clone_size: many
d_call: NA
cdr3_nt: TGTGCCAGCAGTCCCTCAGTGAGTTCCTACGAGCAGTACTTC
cdr3_aa: CASSPSVSSYEQYF

v_call: TRBV2
j_call: TRBJ2-7
cdr3_length: 13
clone_size: NA
d_call: NA
cdr3_nt: TGTGCCAGCAGTTTTATCGCGGGTTACGAGCAGTACTTC
cdr3_aa: CASSFIAGYEQYF

v_call: TRBV6-1
j_call: TRBJ1-1
cdr3_length: 14
clone_size: few
d_call: NA
cdr3_nt: TGTGCCAGCACACTAAAGTGGGGGTACCCTGAAGCTTTCTTT
cdr3_aa: CASTLKWGYPEAFF

v_call: TRBV6-4
j_call: TRBJ2-1
cdr3_length: 16
clone_size: medium-sized
d_call: TRBD1
cdr3_nt: TGTGCCAGCAGTGCCGTTGGTGGGACAGGTTACAATGAGCAGTTCTTC
cdr3_aa: CASSAVGGTGYNEQFF

v_call: TRBV2
j_call: TRBJ2-4
cdr3_length: 15
clone_size: few
d_call: NA
cdr3_nt: TGTGCCAGCAGTAGGGTCCCCGGGGCCAAAAACATTCAGTACTTC
cdr3_aa: CASSRVPGAKNIQYF

v_call: TRBV5-1
j_call: TRBJ2-7
cdr3_length: 13
clone_size: many
d_call: NA
cdr3_nt: TGCGCCAGCAGCATCACTGGGTCGTACGAGCAGTACTTC
cdr3_aa: CASSITGSYEQYF

v_call: TRBV5-1
j_call: TRBJ2-5
cdr3_length: 12
clone_size: many
d_call: NA
cdr3_nt: TGCGCCAGCAGCTCTTCGGGAGAGACCCAGTACTTC
cdr3_aa: CASSSSGETQYF

v_call: TRBV4-1
j_call: TRBJ2-1
cdr3_length: 16
clone_size: many
d_call: NA
cdr3_nt: TGCGCCAGCAGCCCCCTAGGGCGGAGCTCCTACAATGAGCAGTTCTTC
cdr3_aa: CASSPLGRSSYNEQFF

v_call: TRBV2
j_call: TRBJ2-1
cdr3_length: 11
clone_size: few
d_call: NA
cdr3_nt: TGTGCCAGCACGGGGTACAATGAGCAGTTCTTC
cdr3_aa: CASTGYNEQFF

v_call: TRBV11-2
j_call: TRBJ1-2
cdr3_length: 11
clone_size: many
d_call: NA
cdr3_nt: TGTGCCAGCAGCCCTGCCTATGGCTACACCTTC
cdr3_aa: CASSPAYGYTF

v_call: TRBV4-1
j_call: TRBJ2-3
cdr3_length: 14
clone_size: once
d_call: NA
cdr3_nt: TGCGCCAGCCGCCGGGGGCCTAGCACAGATACGCAGTATTTT
cdr3_aa: CASRRGPSTDTQYF

v_call: TRBV10-3
j_call: TRBJ1-4
cdr3_length: 13
clone_size: few
d_call: NA
cdr3_nt: TGTGCCATCAGTGTTGGACCTAATGAAAAACTGTTTTTT
cdr3_aa: CAISVGPNEKLFF

v_call: TRBV5-1
j_call: TRBJ2-4
cdr3_length: 15
clone_size: NA
d_call: NA
cdr3_nt: TGCGCCAGCAGCTTGGAGGGTACGGCCAAAAACATTCAGTACTTC
cdr3_aa: CASSLEGTAKNIQYF

v_call: TRBV3-1
j_call: TRBJ2-1
cdr3_length: 17
clone_size: many
d_call: NA
cdr3_nt: TGTGCCAGCACCTCAAATTGGGGGGCCAGGACCTACAATGAGCAGTTCTTC
cdr3_aa: CASTSNWGARTYNEQFF

v_call: TRBV12-5
j_call: TRBJ1-1
cdr3_length: 13
clone_size: many
d_call: NA
cdr3_nt: TGTGCTAGTGGACCTAGACTTAACACTGAAGCTTTCTTT
cdr3_aa: CASGPRLNTEAFF

v_call: TRBV18
j_call: TRBJ2-3
cdr3_length: 15
clone_size: many
d_call: NA
cdr3_nt: TGTGCCAGCTCAGACCGGGGGTCTAGCACAGATACGCAGTATTTT
cdr3_aa: CASSDRGSSTDTQYF

v_call: TRBV12-3/TRBV12-4
j_call: TRBJ2-1
cdr3_length: 12
clone_size: many
d_call: NA
cdr3_nt: TGTGCCAGCAGTTTAGAGGTCAATGAGCAGTTCTTC
cdr3_aa: CASSLEVNEQFF